The present entry profiles one TCR beta chain with its context. Its antigen is as yet unknown. PCR was performed a second time for about 7 to 12 cycles using a sample-barcoded 5' primer and a J-beta primer mix. A template-switch adaptor containing 12 random nucleotides labeled each cDNA molecule. Via MiXCR, TCRdb re-called the 5' RACE reads, giving one row per CDR3 protein. The sample carries approximately 2,000,000 distinct CDR3 sequences, around 42% recorded once. This sample is drawn from a study of blood T cells in healthy people across ages. Regarding the study as a whole: Age advanced and TCR beta diversity per million T cells fell, roughly linearly.

The sequence was collected from a human donor in good health. The material sequenced was blood.

This CDR3 is CASFFRTTDTQYF. The CDR3, as DNA: TGTGCCAGCTTCTTCCGAACCACAGATACGCAGTATTTT. The chain links TRBV2 to TRBJ2-3; D gene ambiguous. From germline, CDR1 is SNHLY and CDR2 FYNNEI. The V gene lost 8 bases and the J gene lost 2 bases, with 11 bases spanning the gap. The CDR3 length is 13 residues.